Below, one T cell receptor beta chain is given with its context. This entry is derived from a study of blood T cell repertoires in COVID-19. In the authors' methods: Nucleated cell counts were estimated from reference gene primer amplification. Clones were read by immunoSEQ multiplex PCR, and TCRdb kept only the in-frame ones, dropping some. V and J calls and clone size come straight from that table; D and trimming were deduced from the DNA. The table shows fewer than 150,000 clones, with around four fifths occurring only once. CDR1 is ENHRY, CDR2 SYGVKD, per germline. The length of the CDR3 is 12 residues. With 10 bases removed from V and 4 bases from J, the gap between germline ends came to 13 bases.

Input material: peripheral blood. The chain joins TRBV10-3 to TRBJ1-1, with D possibly TRBD1 on 5 matching bases. The sequence came from a man between 60 and 75 years old who had recovered from COVID-19. The CDR3 loop reads CATTGEGTEAFF. DNA of the CDR3: TGTGCCACCACAGGTGAAGGCACTGAAGCTTTCTTT.